This TCR beta chain was observed in a study of CD8+CD57+ T cells in acquired aplastic anemia (dated by TCRdb to between 2017 and 2018). For the study in its entirety: On average, sorted CD4+ and CD8+ cells yielded around 3.1 ug of extracted DNA, with a range of about 0.19 to 30 ug. CD8+CD57+ expansion was defined as a frequency above the mean frequency observed in healthy subjects.

The investigation overall reported the following: Between patients and healthy controls, no significant difference in CD8+ Simpson's diversity was found (P=0.060). Around 27 CD8+ CDR3 sequences were found to be shared between patients and controls, but these sequences appeared to be highly expressed in patients and within the immunodominant clones of the patients.

The CDR3 measures 15 amino acids from cysteine to phenylalanine. The CDR3 DNA has 45 bases and is translated from base 1. As encoded in the germline V gene, CDR1 is SGHTA while CDR2 is FQGNSA. Germline trimming amounts to 4 bases on V and 2 bases on J, with 3 as the count of junction bases outside the gene matches. A word on this clonotype: Its antigen remains unidentified. Per-base qualities were not stored, and no clone one base away is much larger.

Profiling of TCR beta VDJ combinations and CDR3 sequences used genomic DNA as the template. An Illumina HiSeq 2000 was the platform used for TCR repertoire sequencing. Regarding the original processing steps: Repertoires were assessed using TRBV/TRBJ rearrangement plots, CDR3 size and DJ length profiles, and Simpson's diversity index. The most abundant DNA sequence in the deep sequencing data was taken as the immunodominant clone. CDR3 amino acid sequences were checked for sharing across subjects and were also compared against the VDJdb database and published repertoires. The raw public reads went through TCRdb reprocessing: fastp at Q25, MiXCR clone calling, in-frame beta chains kept. Rows matching on CDR3 protein sequence are summarized as one entry with the most common DNA and genes. These V and J calls rely on TCRdb rather than the paper's analysis. For this sample there are over 150,000 distinct CDR3 sequences; 71% appear just once. The top ten constitute approximately 42% of the sample.

Expansion of CD8+CD57+ cells had been shown by flow cytometry in the patients chosen for sequencing. Every patient had a diagnosis of severe acquired aplastic anemia based on International Study of Aplastic Anemia and Agranulocytosis and Camitta criteria. No therapy had been received by the patients at the time of blood sampling. In this study, sorted CD4+ and CD8+ T cells from the blood of healthy subjects and of severe aplastic anemia patients had their TCR repertoires deep-sequenced. Patients were enrolled under clinicaltrials.gov protocols 00001620, 01623167, 00001397, 00071045, 00081523 and 00961064 in the USA. Ficoll-Paque density gradient centrifugation was used to isolate peripheral blood mononuclear cells. Before DNA extraction, CD4+ and CD8+ T cells were sorted with FACS or magnetic beads.

Rearrangement joined TRBV7-2 to TRBJ2-3, with 10 bases in between that match TRBD2. Sequenced input: sorted CD4+, CD8+, or CD8+CD57+ T cells (not recorded which) from PBMCs. The TCR sequence derives from a human donor with aplastic anemia. The nucleotide sequence is given as TGTGCCAGCAGCTACGGGACTAGCGACACAGATACGCAGTATTTT. It is translated as CASSYGTSDTDTQYF. The full variable domain, with segments outside the CDR3 supplied by the reference TRBV7-2 and TRBJ2-3 proteins, appears as GAGVSQSPSNKVTEKGKDVELRCDPISGHTALYWYRQSLGQGLEFLIYFQGNSAPDKSGLPSDRFSAERTGGSVSTLTIQRTQQEDSAVYLCASSYGTSDTDTQYFGPGTRLTVL.